This T cell receptor beta chain was sequenced for a study of blood T cell repertoires in COVID-19. The ends were cut back, 1 base at V and 8 bases at J, with 9 bases in the middle. Germline CDR1 SGHNT, CDR2 YYREEE (reference sequence). The CDR3 totals 12 residues. Profiled with immunoSEQ multiplex PCR; TCRdb holds only in-frame clones, not every one. The profile shows around 300,000 clones, approximately 88% of them singletons. The age range of participants was 18 to 89 years, with residence in around 22 US areas. Donors in Cohort 3 who had recovered were those with two negative PCRs, healthcare professional clearance, or resolution of their symptoms.

The chain combines TRBV5-4 with TRBJ1-2; the D gene is possibly TRBD1 (5 bases). The sequenced sample was PBMCs or T cells enriched from blood (not recorded which). The TCR sequence derives from a man aged 25 to 40 who had recovered from COVID-19. CDR3 sequence (DNA): TGTGCCAGCAGCTTGCCAGGGCGGGGCTACACCTTC. It codes for CASSLPGRGYTF.